These T cell receptor beta chains were read from a single sample in a study of graft-versus-host responses after intestinal transplantation. Their target antigens are unknown. Libraries were prepared by immunoSEQ multiplex PCR; TCRdb keeps only in-frame clonotypes and omits some of them. Of some 36,000 clones detected, approximately 94% appear once; the ten largest clones hold about 0.23%. The starting material was unstimulated CD4+ T cells sorted from spleen or lymph node cells, obtained before transplant. Every receptor here comes from a human donor who was the organ donor for an intestinal transplant. Each CDR3 is given with its conserved first and last residue. Fields, in order: D gene, J gene, clone size, V gene, CDR3 DNA, CDR3 protein. D genes are given only for firm matches. For some rows the clone size is stated as once, few or many, or as a class when expanded; others skip it.

>-|TRBJ1-3|few|TRBV19
TGTGCCAGTGGACAGTTCTCTGGAAACACCATATATTTT
CASGQFSGNTIYF
>TRBD1|TRBJ2-1|once|TRBV9
TGTGCCAGCAGCTCGACAGGGCAGCCCTACAATGAGCAGTTCTTC
CASSSTGQPYNEQFF
>-|TRBJ2-3|-|TRBV5-6
TGTGCCAGCAGCTTGGGCCCCTCAGGGGTAACAGATACGCAGTATTTT
CASSLGPSGVTDTQYF
>TRBD1|TRBJ1-4|-|TRBV11-2
TGTGCCAGCAGCTCAGCTCCGACAGGGTTTGAAAAACTGTTTTTT
CASSSAPTGFEKLFF
>-|TRBJ1-4|-|TRBV4-3
TGCGCCAGCAGCCAAGATCTAAGGGAGGGGGAAAAACTGTTTTTT
CASSQDLREGEKLFF
>-|TRBJ2-7|-|TRBV5-6
TGTGCCAGCAGCCCAATACGGGCCAGGGTCGGCTACGAGCAGTACTTC
CASSPIRARVGYEQYF
>-|TRBJ2-7|-|TRBV7-6
TGTGCCAGCAGCGCGGGCGCGGGGAGATCCTACGAGCAGTACTTC
CASSAGAGRSYEQYF
>-|TRBJ1-2|-|TRBV5-4
TGTGCCAGCAGCTCCCACGAGGATAATAACTATGGCTACACCTTC
CASSSHEDNNYGYTF
>TRBD1|TRBJ1-1|once|TRBV30
TGTGCCTGGATAGGGACAGGGCCTGAAGCTTTCTTT
CAWIGTGPEAFF
>TRBD1|TRBJ1-1|-|TRBV11-3
TGTGCCAGCAGCTCAGGGGGCGAGAACACTGAAGCTTTCTTT
CASSSGGENTEAFF
>-|TRBJ2-3|-|TRBV4-2
TGTGCCAGCAGCCAAGATACGGGGGCCTTATACTATACGCAGTATTTT
CASSQDTGALYYTQYF
>-|TRBJ2-7|-|TRBV9
TGTGCCAGCAGCGTAGAGAGCGGTTTCTCCTACGAGCAGTACTTC
CASSVESGFSYEQYF
>-|TRBJ2-7|-|TRBV9
TGTGCCAGCAGCGTTAGCGGCCTCCCCCCCTACGAGCAGTACTTC
CASSVSGLPPYEQYF
>TRBD1|TRBJ2-5|once|TRBV28
TGTGCCAGCCAAGGACAGGGATTTGTGACCCAGTACTTC
CASQGQGFVTQYF
>-|TRBJ2-3|-|TRBV20-1
TGCAGTGCTATCACCACAGATACGCAGTATTTT
CSAITTDTQYF
>-|TRBJ1-3|-|TRBV4-2
TGTGCCAGCAGCCAAGAAGCAGGCCCATACTCTGGAAACACCATATATTTT
CASSQEAGPYSGNTIYF
>-|TRBJ1-1|-|TRBV10-3
TGTGCCATCAGCAGGGACGAGAACACTGAAGCTTTCTTT
CAISRDENTEAFF
>-|TRBJ1-1|-|TRBV5-1
TGCGCCAGCAGCTTGGGACAGACCCTGAACACTGAAGCTTTCTTT
CASSLGQTLNTEAFF
>TRBD2|TRBJ2-2|-|TRBV6-5
TGTGCCAGCCGCGCGGGACTACGGGCCGGGGAGCTGTTTTTT
CASRAGLRAGELFF
>TRBD2|TRBJ2-3|-|TRBV9
TGTGCCAGCAGCATAATGCCGGGTCTAGCGGGGGGGCCCAGTGTGGCGGATACGCAGTATTTT
CASSIMPGLAGGPSVADTQYF
>TRBD1|TRBJ1-6|-|TRBV6-1
TGTGCCAGTCGAGTGGGACAGCTTAATTCACCCCTCCACTTT
CASRVGQLNSPLHF
>-|TRBJ1-1|-|TRBV5-4
TGTGCCAGCAGCTTGGATCAGGGACTTATGAACACTGAAGCTTTCTTT
CASSLDQGLMNTEAFF
>-|TRBJ2-5|-|TRBV7-9
TGTGCCAGCAGCTTAGACAGACTCCAAGAGACCCAGTACTTC
CASSLDRLQETQYF
>TRBD2|TRBJ2-3|-|TRBV5-5
TGTGCCAGCAGCTTGATGACCCTACGGGGGGTCGGCACAGATACGCAGTATTTT
CASSLMTLRGVGTDTQYF
>TRBD1|TRBJ1-3|-|TRBV29-1
TGCAGCGTTGAAGACAGGGGGCAAGGAAACACCATATATTTT
CSVEDRGQGNTIYF
>-|TRBJ2-1|-|TRBV6-1
TGTGCCAGCAGACGGGGATCCTACAATGAGCAGTTCTTC
CASRRGSYNEQFF
>TRBD2|TRBJ2-5|-|TRBV11-3
TGTGCCAGCAGCGTTAGCGGGGTACAAGAGACCCAGTACTTC
CASSVSGVQETQYF
>-|TRBJ2-2|-|TRBV6-6
TGTGCCAGCAGTGACCGGGACAAGAACACCGGGGAGCTGTTTTTT
CASSDRDKNTGELFF
>TRBD2|TRBJ2-3|few|TRBV5-1
TGCGCCAGCAGCTTGGACCTAGCGGGGATCGATACGCAGTATTTT
CASSLDLAGIDTQYF
>-|TRBJ1-3|-|TRBV5-4
TGTGCCAGCAGCCTCCCCGGGATCGGAAACACCATATATTTT
CASSLPGIGNTIYF
>TRBD1|TRBJ2-5|-|TRBV25-1
TGTGCCAGCAGTGAAAGACAGGGAAAAGAGACCCAGTACTTC
CASSERQGKETQYF
>-|TRBJ2-5|-|TRBV28
TGTGCCAGCAGAAAGGTGGGGGCCGGGGAAGGGGAGACCCAGTACTTC
CASRKVGAGEGETQYF
>-|TRBJ1-2|-|TRBV5-1
TGCGCCAGCAGCACCGCCTTCAACTATGGCTACACCTTC
CASSTAFNYGYTF
>-|TRBJ1-5|-|TRBV19
TGTGCCAGTAATCGGGGGTTGGGGGGCAATCAGCCCCAGCATTTT
CASNRGLGGNQPQHF
>-|TRBJ2-1|few|TRBV6-1
TGTGCCAGCAGTGAAGCTTGGTACAATGAGCAGTTCTTC
CASSEAWYNEQFF
>-|TRBJ2-7|-|TRBV12-1
TGTGCCAGCAGCTTTCCCAGACTAGTGTCTAGATTTGCGTACTACGAGCAGTACTTC
CASSFPRLVSRFAYYEQYF
>TRBD1|TRBJ2-7|-|TRBV2
TGTGCCAGCAGTCAAATGGGACAGGGGGCCTCCTACGAGCAGTACTTC
CASSQMGQGASYEQYF
>-|TRBJ2-1|-|TRBV11-2
TGTGCCAGCAGCTTAGTTGGGGGGCGAACCTACAATGAGCAGTTCTTC
CASSLVGGRTYNEQFF
>-|TRBJ1-6|once|TRBV30
TGTGCCTGGCTGGGGAAGGGAATACCCCTCCACTTT
CAWLGKGIPLHF
>TRBD1|TRBJ2-7|-|TRBV11-3
TGTGCCAGCAGCTTTCGGGACAGGGGCCACGAGCAGTACTTC
CASSFRDRGHEQYF
>TRBD1|TRBJ1-2|-|TRBV6-5
TGTGCCAGCAGTCCCCCAGGGGGCGCTAGCTATGGCTACACCTTC
CASSPPGGASYGYTF
>TRBD1|TRBJ1-1|-|TRBV25-1
TGTGCCAGCAGTGAAGGACAGGGGGTCGAGAAAGCTTTCTTT
CASSEGQGVEKAFF
>TRBD1|TRBJ2-7|-|TRBV5-1
TGCGCCAGCAGCTCGGGGACAGGGGGACTCTCCTACGAGCAGTACTTC
CASSSGTGGLSYEQYF
>-|TRBJ1-1|-|TRBV4-3
TGCGCCAGCAGCCAAGATCAGGGGACTGAAGCTTTCTTT
CASSQDQGTEAFF
>TRBD2|TRBJ2-3|-|TRBV5-4
TGTGCCAGCAGTGGGGGGGGGTCCCACACAGATACGCAGTATTTT
CASSGGGSHTDTQYF
>-|TRBJ1-6|-|TRBV10-2
TGCGCCAGCAAGGACAGCTCCTATAATTCACCCCTCCACTTT
CASKDSSYNSPLHF
>-|TRBJ1-2|-|TRBV4-3
TGCGCCAGCAGCCAAGCCCCGGGGGGCAGGGGCGGCTACACCTTC
CASSQAPGGRGGYTF
>-|TRBJ2-5|once|TRBV5-8
TGTGCCAGCAGCTCCCCTGCGAGAGGGACCCAGTACTTC
CASSSPARGTQYF
>TRBD2|TRBJ2-5|-|TRBV11-3
TGTGCCAGCAGCTTAGGGGGGGGACTTGGAGAGACCCAGTACTTC
CASSLGGGLGETQYF
>-|TRBJ2-1|-|TRBV10-3
TGTGCCATCAGTGACCGGTACAATGAGCAGTTCTTC
CAISDRYNEQFF
>-|TRBJ2-7|few|TRBV10-3
TGTGCCATCAGTGACAAAACCTACGAGCAGTACTTC
CAISDKTYEQYF
>TRBD2|TRBJ2-1|-|TRBV5-4
TGTGCCAGCAGCCCAGCGACTAGCGGGGTCAATGAGCAGTTCTTC
CASSPATSGVNEQFF
>-|TRBJ2-2|-|TRBV21-1
TGTGCCAGCAGCAAACTTAGGCGTGACGGGGAGCTGTTTTTT
CASSKLRRDGELFF